The clone carrying this T cell receptor beta chain was observed a few times. What it binds is unknown. The entry originates in a study of blood T cells in healthy people across ages. Study as a whole: About one barcoded beta molecule per two T cells came from capture by template switching.

Unmatched junction bases numbered 9, after V lost 4 bases and J lost 4 bases. Germline V gene sequence: CDR1 GTSNPN, CDR2 SVGIG (reference sequence). The CDR3 sequence is 14 residues long. Through a sample-barcoded 5' primer and a J-beta primer mix, a second PCR was run for about 6 to 11 cycles. TCRdb used MiXCR to reprocess the 5' RACE reads, holding one entry per CDR3 protein. The sample consists of hundreds of thousands of distinct CDR3 sequences, 25% to 30% of them appearing once. There were healthy Caucasian individuals from Russia, aged about 6 to 100, serving as donors. Points from the study as a whole: Estimated diversity, derived from one million T cells, was regarded as an underestimate. PBMC samples, being unsorted, prevented any conclusive comparison of naive and antigen-experienced cells.

This sequence joins TRBV30 and TRBJ1-2, with TRBD1 matching over 7 bases. This receptor was identified in a woman at least 80 years old in good health. The specimen sequenced was blood. CDR3 DNA: TGTGCCTGGACCCCCCTCCGGACAGGCTATGGCTACACCTTC. This sequence encodes CAWTPLRTGYGYTF.